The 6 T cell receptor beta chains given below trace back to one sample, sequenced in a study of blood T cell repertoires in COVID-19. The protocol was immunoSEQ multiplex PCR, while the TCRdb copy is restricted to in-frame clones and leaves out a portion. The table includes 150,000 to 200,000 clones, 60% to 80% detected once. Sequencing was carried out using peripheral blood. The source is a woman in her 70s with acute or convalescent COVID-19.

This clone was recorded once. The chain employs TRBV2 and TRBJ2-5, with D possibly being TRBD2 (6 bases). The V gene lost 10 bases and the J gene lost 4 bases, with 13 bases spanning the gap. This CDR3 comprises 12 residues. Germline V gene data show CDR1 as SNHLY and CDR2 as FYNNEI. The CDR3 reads CATGTSGETQYF. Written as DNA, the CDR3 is TGTGCCACCGGGACTTCTGGAGAGACCCAGTACTTC.

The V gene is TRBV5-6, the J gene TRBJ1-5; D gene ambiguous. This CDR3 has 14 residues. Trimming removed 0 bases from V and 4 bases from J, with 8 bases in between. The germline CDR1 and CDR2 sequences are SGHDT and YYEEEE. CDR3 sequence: CASSLGLINQPQHF. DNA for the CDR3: TGTGCCAGCAGCTTGGGACTGATAAATCAGCCCCAGCATTTT.

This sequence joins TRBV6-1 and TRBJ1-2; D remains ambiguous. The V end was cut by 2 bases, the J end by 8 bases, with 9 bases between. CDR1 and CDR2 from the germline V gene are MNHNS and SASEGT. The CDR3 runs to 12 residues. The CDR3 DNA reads TGTGCCAGCAGTGAAAGCGGAGGAGGCTACACCTTC. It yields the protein CASSESGGGYTF.

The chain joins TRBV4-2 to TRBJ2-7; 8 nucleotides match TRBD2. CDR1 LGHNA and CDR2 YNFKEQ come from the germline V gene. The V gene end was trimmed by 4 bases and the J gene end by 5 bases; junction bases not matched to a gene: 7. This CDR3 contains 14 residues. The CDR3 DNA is TGTGCCAGCAGCCGGGGACTAGACCTCAACGAGCAGTACTTC. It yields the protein CASSRGLDLNEQYF.

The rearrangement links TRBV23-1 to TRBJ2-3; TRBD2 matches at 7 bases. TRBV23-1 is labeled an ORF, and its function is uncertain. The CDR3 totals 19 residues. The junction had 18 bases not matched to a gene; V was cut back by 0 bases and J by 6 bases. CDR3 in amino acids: CASSQSRDYPHRALDTQYF. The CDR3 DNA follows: TGCGCCAGCAGTCAATCCCGGGACTACCCTCACCGAGCACTCGATACGCAGTATTTT.

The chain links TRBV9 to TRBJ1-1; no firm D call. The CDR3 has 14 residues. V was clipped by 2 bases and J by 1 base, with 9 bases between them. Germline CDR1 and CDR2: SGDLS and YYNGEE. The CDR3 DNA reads TGTGCCAGCAGCGTCCAAACAGCGAACACTGAAGCTTTCTTT. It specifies CASSVQTANTEAFF.